The rows below give T cell receptor beta chains drawn from one sample of a study of control samples from healthy donors and cancer patients. Sequenced by immunoSEQ multiplex PCR; TCRdb stores in-frame clones only, minus some. The sample consists of around 84,000 clones, 91% of them appearing once. The sequenced sample was blood. These receptors all come from a man younger than 40 in good health. Each CDR3 is given with its conserved first and last residue. A D gene is named only where the DNA matches it firmly.

V gene	CDR3 length	J gene	D gene	CDR3 DNA	CDR3 protein
TRBV25-1	15	TRBJ1-3	TRBD1	TGTGCCAGCATGAAGGACAGGAGCTCTGGAAACACCATATATTTT	CASMKDRSSGNTIYF
TRBV6-1	15	TRBJ1-3	.	TGTGCCAGCAGTGAACAAGGTTTCTCTGGAAACACCATATATTTT	CASSEQGFSGNTIYF
TRBV3-1/TRBV3-2	14	TRBJ1-2	.	TGTGCCAGCAGCCGACGGGAAACTAACTATGGCTACACCTTC	CASSRRETNYGYTF
TRBV5-4	14	TRBJ2-1	.	TGTGCCAGCAGCTCGCCGCCGGGGACGAGGGAGCAGTTCTTC	CASSSPPGTREQFF
TRBV2	14	TRBJ2-5	TRBD1	TGTGCCAGCAGTGGGGGGACAGGGGGAAAGACCCAGTACTTC	CASSGGTGGKTQYF
TRBV19	14	TRBJ1-1	TRBD1	TGTGCCAGTAGTCAGGACAGGGGAGGGACTGAAGCTTTCTTT	CASSQDRGGTEAFF
TRBV10-3	16	TRBJ1-5	.	TGTGCCATCAGTGAGTCCGCCGTGGGGGGCGGTCAGCCCCAGCATTTT	CAISESAVGGGQPQHF
TRBV3-1/TRBV3-2	17	TRBJ2-1	TRBD2	TGTGCCAGCAGCCAAGTTCGATCTAGCGGGGTTGTGAATGAGCAGTTCTTC	CASSQVRSSGVVNEQFF
TRBV29-1	13	TRBJ2-7	.	TGCAGCGTTGAAGGGATGGCGGCCTACGAGCAGTACTTC	CSVEGMAAYEQYF
TRBV10-2	14	TRBJ2-7	.	TGCGCCACCGAGGGGACTGCCTGGTCCTACGAGCAGTACTTC	CATEGTAWSYEQYF
TRBV10-3	14	TRBJ2-5	TRBD2	TGTGCCACCACTCTAGCGGGGGGACAAGAGACCCAGTACTTC	CATTLAGGQETQYF
TRBV18	15	TRBJ1-5	.	TGTGCCAGCTCAGGAGGACAGAGTAGCAATCAGCCCCAGCATTTT	CASSGGQSSNQPQHF
TRBV5-1	14	TRBJ2-5	.	TGCGCCAGCAGCCCTCGGGACAAGGCCGAGACCCAGTACTTC	CASSPRDKAETQYF
TRBV5-6	13	TRBJ1-2	.	TGTGCCAGCAGCCGTTCCCCTATAGGTGGCTACACCTTC	CASSRSPIGGYTF
TRBV2	12	TRBJ1-1	.	TGTGCCAGCAGGGGGGATGTCACTGAAGCTTTCTTT	CASRGDVTEAFF
TRBV18	15	TRBJ1-4	TRBD1	TGTGCCAGCTCACCACTCCAGGGGGGCGGTGAAAAACTGTTTTTT	CASSPLQGGGEKLFF